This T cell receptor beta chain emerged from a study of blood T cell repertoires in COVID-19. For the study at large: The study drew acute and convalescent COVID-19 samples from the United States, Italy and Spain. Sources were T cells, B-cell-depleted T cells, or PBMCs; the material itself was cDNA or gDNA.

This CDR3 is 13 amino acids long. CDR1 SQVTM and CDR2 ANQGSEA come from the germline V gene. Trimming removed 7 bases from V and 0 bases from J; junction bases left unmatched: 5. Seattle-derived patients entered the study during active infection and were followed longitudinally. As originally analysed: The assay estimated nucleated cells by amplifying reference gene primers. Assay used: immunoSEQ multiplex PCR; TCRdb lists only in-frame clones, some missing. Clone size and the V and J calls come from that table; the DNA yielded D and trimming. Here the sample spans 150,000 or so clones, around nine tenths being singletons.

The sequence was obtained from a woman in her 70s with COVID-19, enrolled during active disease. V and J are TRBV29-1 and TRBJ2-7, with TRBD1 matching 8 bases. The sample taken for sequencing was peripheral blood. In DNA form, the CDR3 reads TGCAGCGCCGCAGGACAGGGCTCCTACGAGCAGTACTTC. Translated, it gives CSAAGQGSYEQYF.